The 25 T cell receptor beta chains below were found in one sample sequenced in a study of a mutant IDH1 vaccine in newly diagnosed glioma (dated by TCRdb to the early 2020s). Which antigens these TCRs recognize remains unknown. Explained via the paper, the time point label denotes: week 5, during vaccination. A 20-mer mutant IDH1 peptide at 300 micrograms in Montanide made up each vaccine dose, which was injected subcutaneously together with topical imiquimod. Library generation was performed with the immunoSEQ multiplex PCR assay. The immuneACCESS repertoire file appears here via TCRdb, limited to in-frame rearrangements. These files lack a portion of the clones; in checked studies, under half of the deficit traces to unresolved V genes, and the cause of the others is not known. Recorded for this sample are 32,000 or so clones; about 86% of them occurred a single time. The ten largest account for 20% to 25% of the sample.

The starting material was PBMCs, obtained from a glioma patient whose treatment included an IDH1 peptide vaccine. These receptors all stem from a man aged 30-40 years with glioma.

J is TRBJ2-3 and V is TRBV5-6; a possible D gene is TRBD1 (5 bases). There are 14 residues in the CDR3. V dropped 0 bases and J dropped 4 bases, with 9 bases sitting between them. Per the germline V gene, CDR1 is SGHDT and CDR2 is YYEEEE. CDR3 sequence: CASSLEGIADTQYF. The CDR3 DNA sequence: TGTGCCAGCAGCTTGGAGGGGATAGCAGATACGCAGTATTTT.

CDR3 in amino acids: CASSGTTGPGYEQYF. DNA for the CDR3: TGCGCCAGCAGCGGGACGACAGGTCCCGGGTACGAGCAGTACTTC. This chain links TRBV5-1 with TRBJ2-7; the D gene is possibly TRBD1 (6 bases). V lost 4 bases and J 4 bases, leaving 18 bases between the germline ends. Germline-derived CDR1 and CDR2 are SGHRS and YFSETQ. This CDR3 has 15 residues.

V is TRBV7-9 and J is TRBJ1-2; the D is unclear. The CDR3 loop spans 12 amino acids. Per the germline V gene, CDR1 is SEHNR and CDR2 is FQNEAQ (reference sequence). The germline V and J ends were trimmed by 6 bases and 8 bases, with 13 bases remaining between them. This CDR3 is CASRNTVSGYTF. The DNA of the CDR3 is TGTGCCAGCAGGAACACGGTTAGCGGCTACACCTTC. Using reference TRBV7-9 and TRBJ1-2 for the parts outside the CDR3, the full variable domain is DTGVSQNPRHKITKRGQNVTFRCDPISEHNRLYWYRQTLGQGPEFLTYFQNEAQLEKSRLLSDRFSAERPKGSFSTLEIQRTEQGDSAMYLCASRNTVSGYTFGSGTRLTVV.

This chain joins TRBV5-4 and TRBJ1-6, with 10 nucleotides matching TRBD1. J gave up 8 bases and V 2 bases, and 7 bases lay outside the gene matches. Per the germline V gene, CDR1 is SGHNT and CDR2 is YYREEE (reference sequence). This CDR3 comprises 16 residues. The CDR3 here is CASSFGTGASYSPLHF. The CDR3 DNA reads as TGTGCCAGCAGCTTTGGGACAGGGGCGTCATATTCACCCCTCCACTTT.

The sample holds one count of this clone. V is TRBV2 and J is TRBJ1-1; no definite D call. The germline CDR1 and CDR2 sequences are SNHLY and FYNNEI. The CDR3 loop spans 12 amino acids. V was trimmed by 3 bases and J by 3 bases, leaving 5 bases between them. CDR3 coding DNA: TGTGCCAGCAGTGACGGACACACTGAAGCTTTCTTT. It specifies CASSDGHTEAFF.

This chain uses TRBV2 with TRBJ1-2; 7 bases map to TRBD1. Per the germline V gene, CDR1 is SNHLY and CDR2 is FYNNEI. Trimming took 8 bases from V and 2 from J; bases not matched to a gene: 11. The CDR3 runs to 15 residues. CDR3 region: CASQEQGLDNYGYTF. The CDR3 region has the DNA TGTGCCAGCCAAGAACAGGGGTTAGACAACTATGGCTACACCTTC. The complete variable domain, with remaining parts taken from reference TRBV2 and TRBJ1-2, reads EPEVTQTPSHQVTQMGQEVILRCVPISNHLYFYWYRQILGQKVEFLVSFYNNEISEKSEIFDDQFSVERPDGSNFTLKIRSTKLEDSAMYFCASQEQGLDNYGYTFGSGTRLTVV.

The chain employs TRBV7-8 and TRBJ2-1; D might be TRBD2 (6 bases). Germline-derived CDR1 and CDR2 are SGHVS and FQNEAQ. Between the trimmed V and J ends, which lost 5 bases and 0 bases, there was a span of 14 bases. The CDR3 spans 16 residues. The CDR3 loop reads CASSPRDWISYNEQFF. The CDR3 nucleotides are TGTGCCAGCAGCCCCCGGGACTGGATCTCCTACAATGAGCAGTTCTTC.

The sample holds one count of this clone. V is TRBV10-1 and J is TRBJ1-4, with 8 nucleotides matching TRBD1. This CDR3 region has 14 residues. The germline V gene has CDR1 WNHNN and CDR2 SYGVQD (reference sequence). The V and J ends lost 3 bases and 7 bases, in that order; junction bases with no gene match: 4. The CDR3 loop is CASSDRGRGEKLFF. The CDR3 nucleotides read TGCGCCAGCAGTGACAGGGGGCGCGGTGAAAAACTGTTTTTT.

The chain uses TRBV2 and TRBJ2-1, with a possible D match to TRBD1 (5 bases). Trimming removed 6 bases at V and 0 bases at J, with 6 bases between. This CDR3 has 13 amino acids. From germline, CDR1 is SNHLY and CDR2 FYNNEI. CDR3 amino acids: CASSDSSYNEQFF. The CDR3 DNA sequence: TGTGCCAGCAGCGACAGCTCCTACAATGAGCAGTTCTTC.

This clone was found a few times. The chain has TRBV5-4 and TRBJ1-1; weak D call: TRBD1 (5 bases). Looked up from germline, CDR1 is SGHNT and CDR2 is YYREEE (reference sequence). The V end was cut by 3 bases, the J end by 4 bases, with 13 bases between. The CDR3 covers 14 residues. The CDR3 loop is CASSSDLGVTEAFF. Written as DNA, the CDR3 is TGTGCCAGCAGCTCAGATTTAGGGGTCACTGAAGCTTTCTTT.

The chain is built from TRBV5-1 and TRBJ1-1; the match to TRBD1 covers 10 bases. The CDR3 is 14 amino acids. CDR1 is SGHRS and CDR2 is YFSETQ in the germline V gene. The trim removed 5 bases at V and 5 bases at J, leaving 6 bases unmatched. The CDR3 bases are TGCGCCAGCAGTCCGGGACAGGGGATGACTGAAGCTTTCTTT. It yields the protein CASSPGQGMTEAFF.

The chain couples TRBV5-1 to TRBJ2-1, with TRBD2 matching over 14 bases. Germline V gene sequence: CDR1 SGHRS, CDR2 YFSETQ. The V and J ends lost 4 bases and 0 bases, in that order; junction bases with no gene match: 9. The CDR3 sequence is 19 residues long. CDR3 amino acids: CASSPRTSGGPSSYNEQFF. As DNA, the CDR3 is TGCGCCAGCAGCCCCCGGACTAGCGGGGGGCCGAGCTCCTACAATGAGCAGTTCTTC.

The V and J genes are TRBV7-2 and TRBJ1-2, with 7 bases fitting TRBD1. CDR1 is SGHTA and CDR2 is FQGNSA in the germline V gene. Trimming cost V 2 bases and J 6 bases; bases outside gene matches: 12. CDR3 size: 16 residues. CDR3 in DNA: TGTGCCAGCAGCTTACCGTCCAAGGGGGCGCATCATGGCTACACCTTC. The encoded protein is CASSLPSKGAHHGYTF.

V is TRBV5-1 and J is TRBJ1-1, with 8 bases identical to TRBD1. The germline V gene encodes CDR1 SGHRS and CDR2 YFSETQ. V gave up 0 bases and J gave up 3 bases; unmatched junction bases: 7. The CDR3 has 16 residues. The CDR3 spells CASSLEEAGGYTEAFF. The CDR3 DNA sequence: TGCGCCAGCAGCTTGGAAGAGGCAGGGGGCTACACTGAAGCTTTCTTT.

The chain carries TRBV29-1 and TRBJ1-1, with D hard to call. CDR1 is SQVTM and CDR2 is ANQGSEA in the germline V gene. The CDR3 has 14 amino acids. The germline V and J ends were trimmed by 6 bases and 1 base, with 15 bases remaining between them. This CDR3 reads CSVADTGRNTEAFF. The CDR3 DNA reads TGCAGCGTCGCCGACACCGGGAGGAACACTGAAGCTTTCTTT. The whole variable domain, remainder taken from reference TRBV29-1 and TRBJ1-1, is SAVISQKPSRDICQRGTSLTIQCQVDSQVTMMFWYRQQPGQSLTLIATANQGSEATYESGFVIDKFPISRPNLTFSTLTVSNMSPEDSSIYLCSVADTGRNTEAFFGQGTRLTVV.

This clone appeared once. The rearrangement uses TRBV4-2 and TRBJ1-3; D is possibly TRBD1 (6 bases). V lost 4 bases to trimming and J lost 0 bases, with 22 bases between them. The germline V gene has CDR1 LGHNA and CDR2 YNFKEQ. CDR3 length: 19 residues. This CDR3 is CASSRDTSNTGSSGNTIYF. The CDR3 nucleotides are TGTGCCAGCAGCCGAGACACTAGTAATACAGGGAGCTCTGGAAACACCATATATTTT.

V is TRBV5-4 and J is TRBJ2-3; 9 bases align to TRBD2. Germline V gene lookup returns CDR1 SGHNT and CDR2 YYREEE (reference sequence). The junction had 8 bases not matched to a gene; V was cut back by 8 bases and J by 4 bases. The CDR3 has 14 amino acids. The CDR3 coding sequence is TGTGCCAGTTCGGGACTAGCAACCTCAGATACGCAGTATTTT. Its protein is CASSGLATSDTQYF.

The DNA of the CDR3 is TGTGCCAGCAGCCAAAGGTTGGATGAGCAGTTCTTC. Amino acid sequence: CASSQRLDEQFF. The rearrangement links TRBV5-6 to TRBJ2-1, with unresolved D. The CDR3 contains 12 residues. The V end lost 4 bases, the J end lost 8 bases, and 10 bases lay between the germline ends. CDR1 and CDR2 from the germline V gene are SGHDT and YYEEEE.

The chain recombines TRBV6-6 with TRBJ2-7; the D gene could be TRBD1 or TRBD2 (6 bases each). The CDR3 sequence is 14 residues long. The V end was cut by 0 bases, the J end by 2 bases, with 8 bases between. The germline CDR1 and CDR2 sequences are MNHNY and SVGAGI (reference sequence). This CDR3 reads CASSYSRDTYEQYF. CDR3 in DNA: TGTGCCAGCAGTTACTCGCGGGACACCTACGAGCAGTACTTC.

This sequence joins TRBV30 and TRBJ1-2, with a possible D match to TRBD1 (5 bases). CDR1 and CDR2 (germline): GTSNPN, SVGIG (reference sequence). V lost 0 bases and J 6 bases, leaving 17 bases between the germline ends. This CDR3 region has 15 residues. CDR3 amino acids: CAWSVGILGLNGYTF. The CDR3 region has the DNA TGTGCCTGGAGTGTAGGGATCTTGGGGCTCAATGGCTACACCTTC.

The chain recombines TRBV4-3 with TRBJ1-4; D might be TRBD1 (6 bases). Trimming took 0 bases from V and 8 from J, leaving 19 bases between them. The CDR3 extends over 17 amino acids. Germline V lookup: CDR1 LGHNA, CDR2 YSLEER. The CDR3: CASSQDRSWGAIEKLFF. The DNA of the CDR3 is TGCGCCAGCAGCCAAGATAGATCGTGGGGGGCGATCGAAAAACTGTTTTTT.

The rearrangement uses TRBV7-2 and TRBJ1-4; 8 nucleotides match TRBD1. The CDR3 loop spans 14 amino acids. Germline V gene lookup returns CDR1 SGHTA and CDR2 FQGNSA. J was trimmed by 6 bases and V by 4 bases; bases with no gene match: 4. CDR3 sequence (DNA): TGTGCCAGCAGCTCGACAGGGGAGGATGAAAAACTGTTTTTT. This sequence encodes CASSSTGEDEKLFF. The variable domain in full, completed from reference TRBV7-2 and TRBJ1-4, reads GAGVSQSPSNKVTEKGKDVELRCDPISGHTALYWYRQSLGQGLEFLIYFQGNSAPDKSGLPSDRFSAERTGGSVSTLTIQRTQQEDSAVYLCASSSTGEDEKLFFGSGTQLSVL.

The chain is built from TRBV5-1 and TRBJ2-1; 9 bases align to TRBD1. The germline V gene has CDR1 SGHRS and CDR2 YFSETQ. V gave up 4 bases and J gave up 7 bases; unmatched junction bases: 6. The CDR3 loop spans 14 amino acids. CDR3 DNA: TGCGCCAGCAGCGTCGGGACAGGGATGAATGAGCAGTTCTTC. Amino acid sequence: CASSVGTGMNEQFF.

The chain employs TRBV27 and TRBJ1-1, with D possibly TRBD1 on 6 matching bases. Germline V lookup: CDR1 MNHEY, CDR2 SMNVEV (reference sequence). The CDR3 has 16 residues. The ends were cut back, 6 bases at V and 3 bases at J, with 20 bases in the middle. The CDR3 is CASSPRGEVGYTEAFF. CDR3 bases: TGTGCCAGCAGCCCAAGGGGGGAGGTTGGTTACACTGAAGCTTTCTTT.

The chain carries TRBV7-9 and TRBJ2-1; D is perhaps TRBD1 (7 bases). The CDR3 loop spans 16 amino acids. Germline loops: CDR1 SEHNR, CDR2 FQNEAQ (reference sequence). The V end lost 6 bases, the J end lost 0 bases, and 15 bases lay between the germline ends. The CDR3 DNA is TGTGCCAGCAGACCCCAGGGGGGTAGCTCCTACAATGAGCAGTTCTTC. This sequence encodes CASRPQGGSSYNEQFF.